This T cell receptor beta chain was recovered during a study of blood T cell repertoires in COVID-19. At the level of the study: COVID-19 samples collected from the United States, Italy and Spain covered acute and convalescent phases. PBMCs, B-cell-depleted T cells, or T cells were the source of the cDNA or gDNA that made up the material.

This CDR3 contains 14 residues. Trimming removed 1 base at V and 3 bases at J, with 10 bases between. Germline lookup yields CDR1 SGHTA and CDR2 FQGNSA. Repertoires were generated with immunoSEQ multiplex PCR, while TCRdb's copy carries only in-frame clones and drops some. The sample has about 88,000 clones, around nine tenths seen once. In this sample, this clone turned up a few times. Material: peripheral blood. The clonotype comes from a woman aged 80 or over with acute or convalescent COVID-19. This sequence joins TRBV7-2 and TRBJ2-7; D is unclear. The CDR3 is CASSLGADYYEQYF. The CDR3 DNA sequence: TGTGCCAGCAGCTTAGGGGCAGATTACTACGAGCAGTACTTC.